The entry below describes one T cell receptor (beta chain). Its antigen is unidentified. Genomic DNA served as template for TCR beta VDJ and CDR3 profiling. Using its own MiXCR run on the reads, TCRdb lists one record per CDR3 protein. The sample records about 35,000 distinct CDR3 sequences, 65% to 80% being singletons. V gave up 3 bases and J gave up 8 bases, with 13 bases separating them. The CDR3 length is 12 residues. CDR1 is GTSNPN, CDR2 SVGIG, per germline (reference sequence). These data belong to a study of CD8+CD57+ T cells in acquired aplastic anemia. Study outcomes and limitations: Patients and controls were found to share approximately 31 CD8+ CDR3 sequences. Levels of CD8+ Simpson's diversity were not significantly distinct in patients versus controls.

Sequencing used sorted CD4+, CD8+, or CD8+CD57+ T cells (not recorded which) from PBMCs. This sequence was found in a human donor in good health, serving as a control. The chain uses TRBV30 and TRBJ1-2, with D tentatively TRBD1 (5 bases). CDR3 nucleotides: TGTGCCTGGAGCCCAGGGCGGATGGGCTACACCTTC. The encoded protein is CAWSPGRMGYTF.